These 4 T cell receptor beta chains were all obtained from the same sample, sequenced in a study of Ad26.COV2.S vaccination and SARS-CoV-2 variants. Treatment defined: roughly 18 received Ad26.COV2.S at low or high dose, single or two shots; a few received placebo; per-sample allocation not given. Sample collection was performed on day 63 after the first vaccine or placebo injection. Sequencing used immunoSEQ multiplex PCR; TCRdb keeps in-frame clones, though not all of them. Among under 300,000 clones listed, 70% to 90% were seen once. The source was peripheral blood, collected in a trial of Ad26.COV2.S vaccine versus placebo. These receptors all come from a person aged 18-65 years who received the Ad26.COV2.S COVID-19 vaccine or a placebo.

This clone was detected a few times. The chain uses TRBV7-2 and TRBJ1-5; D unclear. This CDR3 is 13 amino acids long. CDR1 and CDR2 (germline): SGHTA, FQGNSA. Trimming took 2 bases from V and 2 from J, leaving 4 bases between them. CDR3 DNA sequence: TGTGCCAGCAGCTTACATGGCAATCAGCCCCAGCATTTT. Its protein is CASSLHGNQPQHF.

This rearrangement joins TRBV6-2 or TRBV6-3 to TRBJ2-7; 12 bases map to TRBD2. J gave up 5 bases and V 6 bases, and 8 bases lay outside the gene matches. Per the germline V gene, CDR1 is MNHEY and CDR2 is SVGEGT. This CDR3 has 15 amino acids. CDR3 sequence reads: CASSPTSGRADEQYV. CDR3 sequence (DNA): TGTGCCAGCAGCCCGACTAGCGGGAGAGCGGACGAGCAGTACGTC.

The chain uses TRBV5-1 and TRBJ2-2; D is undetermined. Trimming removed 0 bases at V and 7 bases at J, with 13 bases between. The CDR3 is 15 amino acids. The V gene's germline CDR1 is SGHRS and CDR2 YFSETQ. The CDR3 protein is CASSLAAGSNGELFF. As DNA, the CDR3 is TGCGCCAGCAGCTTGGCGGCAGGATCCAACGGGGAGCTGTTTTTT.

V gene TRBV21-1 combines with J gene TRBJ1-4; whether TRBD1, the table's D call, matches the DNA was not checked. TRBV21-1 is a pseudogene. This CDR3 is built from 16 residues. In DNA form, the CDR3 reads TGTGCTAGCAGCAAACCCTACAGGGGTACTAATGAAAAACTGTTTTTT. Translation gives CASSKPYRGTNEKLFF.